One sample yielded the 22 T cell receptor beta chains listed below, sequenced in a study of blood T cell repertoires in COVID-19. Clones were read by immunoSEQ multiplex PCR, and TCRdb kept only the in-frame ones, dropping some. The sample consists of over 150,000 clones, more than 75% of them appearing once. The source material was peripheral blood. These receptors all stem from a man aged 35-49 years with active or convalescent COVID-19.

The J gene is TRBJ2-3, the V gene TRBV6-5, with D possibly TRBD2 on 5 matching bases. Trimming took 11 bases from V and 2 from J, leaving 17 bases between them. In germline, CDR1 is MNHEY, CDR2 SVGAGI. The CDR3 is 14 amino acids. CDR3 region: CASRGWVNTDTQYF. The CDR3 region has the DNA TGTGCCTCCCGCGGGTGGGTGAACACAGATACGCAGTATTTT.

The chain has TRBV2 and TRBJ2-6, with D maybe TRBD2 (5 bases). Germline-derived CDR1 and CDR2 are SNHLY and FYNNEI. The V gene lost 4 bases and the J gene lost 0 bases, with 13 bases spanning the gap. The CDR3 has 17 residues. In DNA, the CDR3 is TGTGCCAGCAGTGTCGGCGGGCCAAGCTCTGGGGCCAACGTCCTGACTTTC. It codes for CASSVGGPSSGANVLTF.

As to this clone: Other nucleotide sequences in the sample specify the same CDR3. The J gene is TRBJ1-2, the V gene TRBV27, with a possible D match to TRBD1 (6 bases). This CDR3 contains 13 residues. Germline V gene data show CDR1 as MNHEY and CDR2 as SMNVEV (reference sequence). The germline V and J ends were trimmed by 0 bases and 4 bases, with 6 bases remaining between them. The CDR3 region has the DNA TGTGCCAGCAGTTTATCGACAGGCTATGGCTACACCTTC. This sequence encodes CASSLSTGYGYTF.

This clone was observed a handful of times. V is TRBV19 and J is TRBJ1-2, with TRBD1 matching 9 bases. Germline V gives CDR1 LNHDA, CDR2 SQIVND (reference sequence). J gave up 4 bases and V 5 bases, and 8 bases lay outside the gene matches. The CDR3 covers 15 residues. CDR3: CASSPGQGFLYGYTF. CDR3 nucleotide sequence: TGTGCCAGTAGTCCGGGACAGGGATTTCTCTATGGCTACACCTTC.

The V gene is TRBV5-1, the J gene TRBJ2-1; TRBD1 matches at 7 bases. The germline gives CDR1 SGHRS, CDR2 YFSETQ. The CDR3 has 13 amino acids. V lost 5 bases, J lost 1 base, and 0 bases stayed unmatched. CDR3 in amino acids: CASRQGSYNEQFF. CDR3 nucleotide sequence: TGCGCCAGCAGACAGGGGTCCTACAATGAGCAGTTCTTC.

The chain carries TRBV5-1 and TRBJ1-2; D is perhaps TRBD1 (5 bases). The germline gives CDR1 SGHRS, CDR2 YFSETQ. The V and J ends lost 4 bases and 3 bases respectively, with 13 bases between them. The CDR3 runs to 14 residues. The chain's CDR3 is CASSRGGEDYGYTF. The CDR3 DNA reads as TGCGCCAGCAGCCGGGGAGGGGAGGACTATGGCTACACCTTC.

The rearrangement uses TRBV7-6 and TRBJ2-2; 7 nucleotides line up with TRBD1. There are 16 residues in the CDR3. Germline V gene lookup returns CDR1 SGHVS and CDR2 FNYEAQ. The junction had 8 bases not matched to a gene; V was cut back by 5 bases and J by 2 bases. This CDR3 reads CASSLTRDRNTGELFF. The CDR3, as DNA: TGTGCCAGCAGCCTCACCCGGGACAGAAACACCGGGGAGCTGTTTTTT.

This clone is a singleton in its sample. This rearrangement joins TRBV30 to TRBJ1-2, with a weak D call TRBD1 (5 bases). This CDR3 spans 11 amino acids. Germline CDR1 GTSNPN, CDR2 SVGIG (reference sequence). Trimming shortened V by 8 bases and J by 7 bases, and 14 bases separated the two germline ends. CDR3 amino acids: CANNAGGGYTF. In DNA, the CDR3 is TGTGCCAACAATGCGGGGGGTGGCTACACCTTC.

The CDR3 region is CASIRGSNTGELFF. The CDR3 DNA reads as TGTGCCAGTATTAGGGGGTCGAACACCGGGGAGCTGTTTTTT. The chain employs TRBV19 and TRBJ2-2; D may be TRBD1 (6 bases). Trimming stripped 7 bases from V and 0 bases from J, with 9 bases between. Germline-derived CDR1 and CDR2 are LNHDA and SQIVND (reference sequence). The CDR3 covers 14 residues.

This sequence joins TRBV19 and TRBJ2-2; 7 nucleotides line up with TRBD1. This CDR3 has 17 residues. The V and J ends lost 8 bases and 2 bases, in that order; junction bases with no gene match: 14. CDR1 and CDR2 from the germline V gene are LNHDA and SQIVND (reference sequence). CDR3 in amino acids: CASSLPLGGPNTGELFF. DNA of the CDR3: TGTGCCAGTTCTTTACCCCTAGGGGGCCCAAACACCGGGGAGCTGTTTTTT.

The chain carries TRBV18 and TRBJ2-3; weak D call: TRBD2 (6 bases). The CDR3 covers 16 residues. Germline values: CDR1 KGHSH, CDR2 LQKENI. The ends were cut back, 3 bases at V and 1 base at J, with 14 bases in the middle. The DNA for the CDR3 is TGTGCCAGCTCACCCCTCGGAGGGGCCGGCACAGATACGCAGTATTTT. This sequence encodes CASSPLGGAGTDTQYF. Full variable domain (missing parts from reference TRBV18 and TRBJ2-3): NAGVMQNPRHLVRRRGQEARLRCSPMKGHSHVYWYRQLPEEGLKFMVYLQKENIIDESGMPKERFSAEFPKEGPSILRIQQVVRGDSAAYFCASSPLGGAGTDTQYFGPGTRLTVL.

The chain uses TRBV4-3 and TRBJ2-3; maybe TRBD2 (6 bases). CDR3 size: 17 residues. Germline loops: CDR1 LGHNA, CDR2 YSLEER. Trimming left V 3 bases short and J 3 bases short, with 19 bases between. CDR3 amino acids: CASSQDPLGGETDTQYF. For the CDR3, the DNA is TGCGCCAGCAGCCAGGACCCTCTTGGCGGGGAAACAGATACGCAGTATTTT.

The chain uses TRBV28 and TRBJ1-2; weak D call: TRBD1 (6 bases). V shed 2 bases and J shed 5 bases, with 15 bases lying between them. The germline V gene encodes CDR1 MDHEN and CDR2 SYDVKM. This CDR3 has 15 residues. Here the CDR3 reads CASSLRDTGFYGYTF. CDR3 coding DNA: TGTGCCAGCAGTTTACGGGACACTGGTTTTTATGGCTACACCTTC.

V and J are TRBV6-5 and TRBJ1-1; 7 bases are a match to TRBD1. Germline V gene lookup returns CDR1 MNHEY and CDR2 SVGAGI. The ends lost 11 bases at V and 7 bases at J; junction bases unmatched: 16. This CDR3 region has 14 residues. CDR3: CALSRTGITIEAFF. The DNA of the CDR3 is TGTGCCTTATCCCGGACAGGTATAACCATTGAAGCTTTCTTT.

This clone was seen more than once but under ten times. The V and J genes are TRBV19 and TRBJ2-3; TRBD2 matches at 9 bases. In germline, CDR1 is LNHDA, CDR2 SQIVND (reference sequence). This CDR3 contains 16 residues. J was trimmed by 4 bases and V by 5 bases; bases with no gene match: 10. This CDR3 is CASSDRGGGAADTQYF. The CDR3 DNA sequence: TGTGCCAGTAGTGATCGGGGCGGGGGGGCCGCAGATACGCAGTATTTT.

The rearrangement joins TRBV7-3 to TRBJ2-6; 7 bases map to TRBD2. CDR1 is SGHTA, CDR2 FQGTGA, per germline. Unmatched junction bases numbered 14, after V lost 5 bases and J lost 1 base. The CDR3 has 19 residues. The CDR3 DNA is TGTGCCAGCAGCCCCCGAAGGGGAGGGGAAGTTTCTGGGGCCAACGTCCTGACTTTC. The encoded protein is CASSPRRGGEVSGANVLTF.

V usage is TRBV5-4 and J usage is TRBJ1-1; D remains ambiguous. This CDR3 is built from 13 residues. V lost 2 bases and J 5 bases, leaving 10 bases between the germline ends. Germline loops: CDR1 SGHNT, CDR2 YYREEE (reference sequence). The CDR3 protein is CASSFWQNTEAFF. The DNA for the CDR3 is TGTGCCAGCAGCTTCTGGCAGAATACTGAAGCTTTCTTT.

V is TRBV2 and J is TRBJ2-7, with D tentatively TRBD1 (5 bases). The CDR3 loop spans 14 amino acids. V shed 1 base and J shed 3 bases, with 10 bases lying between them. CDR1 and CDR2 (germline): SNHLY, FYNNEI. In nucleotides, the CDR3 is TGTGCCAGCAGTGAAGGGGCAGGGATCTACGAGCAGTACTTC. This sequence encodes CASSEGAGIYEQYF.

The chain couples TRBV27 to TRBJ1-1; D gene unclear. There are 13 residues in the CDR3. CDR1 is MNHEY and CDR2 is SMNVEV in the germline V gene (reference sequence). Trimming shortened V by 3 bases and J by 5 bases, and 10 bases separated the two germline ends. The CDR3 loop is CASSFRRNTEAFF. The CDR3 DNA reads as TGTGCCAGCAGTTTTAGGAGAAATACTGAAGCTTTCTTT.

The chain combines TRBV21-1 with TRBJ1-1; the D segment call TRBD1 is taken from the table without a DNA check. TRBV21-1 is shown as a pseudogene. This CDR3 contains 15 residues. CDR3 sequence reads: CASSKAPGMNTEAFF. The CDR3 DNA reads TGTGCCAGCAGCAAAGCCCCAGGGATGAACACTGAAGCTTTCTTT.

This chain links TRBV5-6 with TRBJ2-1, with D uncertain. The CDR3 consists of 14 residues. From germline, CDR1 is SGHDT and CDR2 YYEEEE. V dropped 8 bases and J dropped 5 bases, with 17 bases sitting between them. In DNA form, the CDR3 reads TGTGCCAGTACCAGACGGGTAGGCGACAATGAGCAGTTCTTC. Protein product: CASTRRVGDNEQFF.

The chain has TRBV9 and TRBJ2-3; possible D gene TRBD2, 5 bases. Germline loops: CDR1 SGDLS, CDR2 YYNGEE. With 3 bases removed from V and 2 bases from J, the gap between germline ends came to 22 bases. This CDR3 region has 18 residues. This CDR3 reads CASSATSSGLRLTDTQYF. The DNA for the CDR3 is TGTGCCAGCAGCGCAACTTCCTCAGGACTCCGCCTCACAGATACGCAGTATTTT.